This TCR beta chain was sequenced for a study of Ad26.COV2.S vaccination and SARS-CoV-2 variants. V was pared by 0 bases and J by 5 bases, with 12 bases of the junction left unmatched. Germline CDR1 SEHNR, CDR2 FQNEAQ (reference sequence). This CDR3 region has 17 residues. The method was immunoSEQ multiplex PCR; TCRdb's version includes in-frame clones alone and lacks a portion of them. The sample contains approximately 410,000 clones, approximately 90% of which appear only once. The treatment denotes: around 19 received Ad26.COV2.S at low or high dose, single or two shots; about 5 received placebo; per-sample allocation not given. Sampling occurred on day 63 after the first vaccine or placebo injection.

The receptor was derived from a person aged 18-65 years who received the Ad26.COV2.S COVID-19 vaccine or a placebo. This rearrangement joins TRBV7-9 to TRBJ2-5, with TRBD1 matching 7 bases. The input for sequencing was peripheral blood, taken in a trial of Ad26.COV2.S vaccine versus placebo. DNA for the CDR3: TGTGCCAGCAGCTTAGCCCCGGGACAGAGGGGTTGGGAGACCCAGTACTTC. As protein: CASSLAPGQRGWETQYF.